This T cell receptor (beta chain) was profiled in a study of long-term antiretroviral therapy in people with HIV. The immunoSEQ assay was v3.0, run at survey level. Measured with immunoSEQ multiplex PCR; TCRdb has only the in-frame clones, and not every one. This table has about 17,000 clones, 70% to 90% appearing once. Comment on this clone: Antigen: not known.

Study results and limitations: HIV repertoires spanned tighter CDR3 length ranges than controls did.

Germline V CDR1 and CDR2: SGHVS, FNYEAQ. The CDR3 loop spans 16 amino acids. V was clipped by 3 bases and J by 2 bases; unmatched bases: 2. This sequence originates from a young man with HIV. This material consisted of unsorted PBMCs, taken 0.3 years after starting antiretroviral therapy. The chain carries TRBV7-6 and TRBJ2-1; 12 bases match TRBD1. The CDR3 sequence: CASSFGTGGAYNEQFF. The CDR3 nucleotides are TGTGCCAGCAGCTTTGGGACAGGGGGCGCCTACAATGAGCAGTTCTTC.